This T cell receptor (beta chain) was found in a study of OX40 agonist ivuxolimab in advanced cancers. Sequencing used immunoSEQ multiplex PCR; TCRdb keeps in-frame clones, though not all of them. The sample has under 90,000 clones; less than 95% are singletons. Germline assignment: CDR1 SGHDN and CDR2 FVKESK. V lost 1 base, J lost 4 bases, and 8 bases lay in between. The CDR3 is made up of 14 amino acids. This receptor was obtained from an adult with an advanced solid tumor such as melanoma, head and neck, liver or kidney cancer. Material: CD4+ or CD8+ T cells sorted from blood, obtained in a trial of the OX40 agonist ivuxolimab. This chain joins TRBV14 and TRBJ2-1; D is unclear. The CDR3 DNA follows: TGTGCCAGCAGCCAAGTCGGCCGGTACAATGAGCAGTTCTTC. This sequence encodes CASSQVGRYNEQFF.